The following is a TCR beta chain sequence with its context. The clone's antigen remains unknown. No base qualities exist here, and no much larger clone lies one base off it. Using the immunoSEQ assay, TCRB CDR3 regions were amplified from 1.5 to 2 micrograms of genomic DNA, or from all available DNA when less than that was on hand. For multiplex PCR, 60 forward primers for TCR V beta segments and 13 reverse primers for J beta segments were used. To estimate the number of reads per starting template, synthetic control templates were added to each sample at limiting dilution. Reads of 87 bp were generated by sequencing on the Illumina HiSeq System. In the paper's pipeline: PCR and sequencing errors were removed by merging closely related sequences with a nearest neighbor algorithm. TCR overlap was measured as the percentage of unique tumor TCR beta sequences also present in the same patient's peripheral blood. As stored in TCRdb, this immuneACCESS dataset retains in-frame rearrangements with V and J assigned. A fraction of the clones does not appear; measured against another copy, unresolved V genes explain less than half of the discrepancy, and the remainder lacks a known reason. Clone size and the V and J calls come from that table; the DNA yielded D and trimming. The sample profile shows some 87,000 clones; under 90% of them were found once. 2.5% to 3% of the sample is held by the ten biggest clonotypes.

The germline V gene provides CDR1 SGHRS and CDR2 YFSETQ. From the cysteine up to the phenylalanine, the CDR3 has a length of 17 residues. Only the CDR3 portion is preserved as DNA: 51 bases, with reading frame beginning at the first base. The trim is 3 bases for V and 7 bases for J, with a gap of 22 bases between the germline ends. Patients were selected on the basis of adequate residual fresh-frozen tumor tissue and more than two years of available survival data. Although molecular status otherwise differed among the glioblastoma patients, no patient had an isocitrate dehydrogenase mutation. PBMC were collected before vaccination, two weeks after the third vaccination, and at tumor progression if progression occurred. The Qiagen DNeasy Blood extraction Kit was used for extraction of genomic DNA. The data stem from a study of glioma-infiltrating T cells after dendritic cell vaccination (TCRdb year 2016). For the wider study: The cohort included around 15 glioblastoma patients drawn from Phase I and II dendritic cell vaccination trials, of whom 9 were newly diagnosed and 6 had recurrent disease. Between 2003 and 2012, the patients were given dendritic cell vaccination pulsed with autologous tumor lysate. The vaccine was prepared from monocyte-derived dendritic cells that were cultured for more than six days with IL-4 and GM-CSF and then pulsed overnight with autologous tumor lysate. Each patient was given three intradermal dendritic cell vaccine injections, spaced two weeks apart, in the arm below the axilla. Tumor-infiltrating lymphocyte content was quantified and tumor and blood repertoires were compared in dendritic cell-vaccinated glioblastoma patients by deep sequencing of TCR beta CDR3 regions. TCR sequencing metrics, including TIL content and tumor-blood repertoire overlap, were correlated with survival after dendritic cell vaccination.

Broader findings and caveats from the paper: The response model built on TCR overlap across three groups was characterized as speculative, with prospective validation still needed. The cohort was small and heterogeneous, and full blood and tumor sets were available for few patients, with initial-recurrent tumor pairs available for even fewer patients. Longer time to progression and overall survival after dendritic cell vaccination were predicted by higher estimated pretreatment TIL content. TCR clonality showed no direct relationship with survival, which suggests that a diverse polyclonal response may matter.

The chain is made from TRBV5-1 and TRBJ1-4; perhaps TRBD1 is the D gene, with 6 bases matching. This clonotype originated in a human donor with glioblastoma. Sequenced material: blood, taken before dendritic cell vaccination. For the CDR3, the sequence is CASSSGLKQGAGEKLFF. In nucleotides, the sequence is TGCGCCAGCAGCTCCGGATTAAAACAGGGCGCCGGTGAAAAACTGTTTTTT.